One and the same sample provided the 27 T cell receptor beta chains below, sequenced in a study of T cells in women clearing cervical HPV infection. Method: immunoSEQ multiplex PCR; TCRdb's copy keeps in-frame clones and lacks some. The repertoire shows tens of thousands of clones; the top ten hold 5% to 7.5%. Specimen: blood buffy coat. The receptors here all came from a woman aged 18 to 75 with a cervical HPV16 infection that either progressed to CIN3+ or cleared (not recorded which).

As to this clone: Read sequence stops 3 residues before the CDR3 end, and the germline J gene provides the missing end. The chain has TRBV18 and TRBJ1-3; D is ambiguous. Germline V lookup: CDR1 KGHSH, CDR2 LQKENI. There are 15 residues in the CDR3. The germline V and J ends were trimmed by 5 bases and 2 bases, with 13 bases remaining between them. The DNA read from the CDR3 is TGTGCCAGCTCATTTCGGGGAGGCACTGGAAACACC. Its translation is CASSFRGGTGNT. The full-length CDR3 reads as CASSFRGGTGNTIYF.

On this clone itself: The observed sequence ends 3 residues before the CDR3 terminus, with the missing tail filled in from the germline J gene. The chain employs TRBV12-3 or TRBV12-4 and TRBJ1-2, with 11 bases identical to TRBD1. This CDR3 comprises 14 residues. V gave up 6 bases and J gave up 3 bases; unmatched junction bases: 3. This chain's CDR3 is CASSPGQGDYGYTF. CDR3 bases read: TGTGCCAGCAGCCCGGGACAGGGGGACTATGGC.

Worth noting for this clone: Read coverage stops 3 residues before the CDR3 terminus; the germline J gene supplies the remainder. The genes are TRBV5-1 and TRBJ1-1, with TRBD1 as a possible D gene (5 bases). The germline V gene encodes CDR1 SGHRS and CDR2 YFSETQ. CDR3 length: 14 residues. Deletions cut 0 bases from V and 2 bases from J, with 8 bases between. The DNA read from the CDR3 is TGCGCCAGCAGCTTGGGCGGGGCAAACACTGAA. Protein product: CASSLGGANTE. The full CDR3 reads CASSLGGANTEAFF.

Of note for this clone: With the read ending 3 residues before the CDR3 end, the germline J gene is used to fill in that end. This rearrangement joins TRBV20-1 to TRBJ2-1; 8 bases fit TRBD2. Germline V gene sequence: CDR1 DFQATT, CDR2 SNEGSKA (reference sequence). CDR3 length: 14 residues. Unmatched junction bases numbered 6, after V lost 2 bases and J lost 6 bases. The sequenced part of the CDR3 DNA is TGCAGTGCTAGACTAGCGGGCTCTCTCAATGAG. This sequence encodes CSARLAGSLNE. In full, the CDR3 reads CSARLAGSLNEQFF.

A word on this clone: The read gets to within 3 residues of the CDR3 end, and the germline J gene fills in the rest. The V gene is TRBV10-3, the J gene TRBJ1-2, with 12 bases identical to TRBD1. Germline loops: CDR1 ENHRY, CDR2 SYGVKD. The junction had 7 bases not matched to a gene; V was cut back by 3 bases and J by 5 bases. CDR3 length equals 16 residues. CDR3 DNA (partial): TGTGCCATCAGTGACCTCGGGACAGGGGGCGCTTATGGC. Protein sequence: CAISDLGTGGAYG. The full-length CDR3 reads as CAISDLGTGGAYGYTF.

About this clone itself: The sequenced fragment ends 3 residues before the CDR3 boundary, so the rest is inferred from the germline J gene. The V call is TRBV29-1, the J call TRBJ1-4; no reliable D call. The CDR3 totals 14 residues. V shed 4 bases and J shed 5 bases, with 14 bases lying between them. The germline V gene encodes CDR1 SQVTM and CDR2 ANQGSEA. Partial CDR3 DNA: TGCAGCGTTGCAATCCGATATCAGAATGAAAAA. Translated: CSVAIRYQNEK. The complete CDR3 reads CSVAIRYQNEKLFF.

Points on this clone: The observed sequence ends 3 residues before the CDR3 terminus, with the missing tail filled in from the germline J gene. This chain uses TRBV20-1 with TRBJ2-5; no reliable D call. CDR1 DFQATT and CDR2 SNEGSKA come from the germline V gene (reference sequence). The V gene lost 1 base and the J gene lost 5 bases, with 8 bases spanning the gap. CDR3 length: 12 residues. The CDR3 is CSARAQRETQYF. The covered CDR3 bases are TGCAGTGCTAGAGCACAGAGGGAGACC.

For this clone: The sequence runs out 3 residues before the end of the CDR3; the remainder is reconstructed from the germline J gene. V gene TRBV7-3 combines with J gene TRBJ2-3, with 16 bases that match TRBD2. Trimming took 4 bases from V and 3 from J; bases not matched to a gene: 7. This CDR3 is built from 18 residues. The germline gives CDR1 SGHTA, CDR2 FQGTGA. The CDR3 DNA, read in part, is TGTGCCAGCAGCTCCGGGACTAGCGGGGGGGCCGTAACAGATACG. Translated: CASSSGTSGGAVTDT. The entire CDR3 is CASSSGTSGGAVTDTQYF.

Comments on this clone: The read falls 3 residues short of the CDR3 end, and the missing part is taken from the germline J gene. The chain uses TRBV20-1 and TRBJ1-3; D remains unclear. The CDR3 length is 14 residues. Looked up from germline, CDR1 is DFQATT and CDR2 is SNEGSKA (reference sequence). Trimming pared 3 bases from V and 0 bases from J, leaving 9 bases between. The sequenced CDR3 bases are TGCAGTGCTAGTAGGGCAGACTCTGGAAACACC. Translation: CSASRADSGNT. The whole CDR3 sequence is CSASRADSGNTIYF.

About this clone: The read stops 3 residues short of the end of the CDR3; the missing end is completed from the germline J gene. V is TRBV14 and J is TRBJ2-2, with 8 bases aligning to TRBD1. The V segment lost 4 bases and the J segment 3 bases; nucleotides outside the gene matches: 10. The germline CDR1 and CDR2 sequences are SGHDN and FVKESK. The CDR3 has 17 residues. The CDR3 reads CASSPLDRAQDTGELFF. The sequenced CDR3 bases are TGTGCCAGCAGCCCCTTGGACAGGGCCCAGGACACCGGGGAG.

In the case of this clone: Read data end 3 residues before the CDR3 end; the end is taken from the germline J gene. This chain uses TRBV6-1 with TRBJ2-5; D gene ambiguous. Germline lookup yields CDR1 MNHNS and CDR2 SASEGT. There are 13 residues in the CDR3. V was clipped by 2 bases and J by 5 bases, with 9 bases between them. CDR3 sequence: CASSETVTETQYF. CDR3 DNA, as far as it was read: TGTGCCAGCAGTGAAACTGTTACGGAGACC.

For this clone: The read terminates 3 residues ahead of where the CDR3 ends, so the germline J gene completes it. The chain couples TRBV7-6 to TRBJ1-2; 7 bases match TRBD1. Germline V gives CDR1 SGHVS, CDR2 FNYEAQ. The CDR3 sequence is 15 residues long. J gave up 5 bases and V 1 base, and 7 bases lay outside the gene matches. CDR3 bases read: TGTGCCAGCAGCTTAGACCCGGACAGGCCTTATGGC. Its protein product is CASSLDPDRPYG. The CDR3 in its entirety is CASSLDPDRPYGYTF.

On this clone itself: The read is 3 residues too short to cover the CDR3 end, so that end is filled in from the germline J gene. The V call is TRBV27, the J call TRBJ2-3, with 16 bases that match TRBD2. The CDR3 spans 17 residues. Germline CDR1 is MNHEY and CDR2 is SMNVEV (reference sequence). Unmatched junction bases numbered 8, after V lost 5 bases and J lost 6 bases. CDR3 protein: CASSTLGLAGGRDTQYF. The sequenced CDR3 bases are TGTGCCAGCAGTACCCTGGGACTAGCGGGGGGGCGGGATACG.

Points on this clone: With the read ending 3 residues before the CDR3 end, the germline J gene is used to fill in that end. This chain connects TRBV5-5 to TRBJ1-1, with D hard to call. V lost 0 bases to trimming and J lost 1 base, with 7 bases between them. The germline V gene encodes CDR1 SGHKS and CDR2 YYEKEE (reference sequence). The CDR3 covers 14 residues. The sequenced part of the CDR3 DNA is TGTGCCAGCAGCTTGGATAGAGCGAACACTGAA. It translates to CASSLDRANTE. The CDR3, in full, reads CASSLDRANTEAFF.

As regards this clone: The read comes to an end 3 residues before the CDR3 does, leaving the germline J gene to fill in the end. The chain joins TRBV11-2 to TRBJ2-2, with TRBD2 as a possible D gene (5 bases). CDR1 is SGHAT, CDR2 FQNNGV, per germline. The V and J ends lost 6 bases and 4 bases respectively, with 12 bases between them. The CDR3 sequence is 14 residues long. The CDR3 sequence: CASRLLGSTGELFF. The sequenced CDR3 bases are TGTGCCAGCAGGCTACTAGGGTCCACCGGGGAG.

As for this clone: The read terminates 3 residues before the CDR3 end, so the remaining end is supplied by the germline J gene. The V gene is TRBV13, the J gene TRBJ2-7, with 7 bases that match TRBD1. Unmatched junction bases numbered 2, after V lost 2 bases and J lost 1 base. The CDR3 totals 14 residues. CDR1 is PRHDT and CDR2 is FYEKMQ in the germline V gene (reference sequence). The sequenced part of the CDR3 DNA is TGTGCCAGCAGCTTACGACAGGGATCCTACGAG. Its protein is CASSLRQGSYE. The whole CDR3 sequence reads CASSLRQGSYEQYF.

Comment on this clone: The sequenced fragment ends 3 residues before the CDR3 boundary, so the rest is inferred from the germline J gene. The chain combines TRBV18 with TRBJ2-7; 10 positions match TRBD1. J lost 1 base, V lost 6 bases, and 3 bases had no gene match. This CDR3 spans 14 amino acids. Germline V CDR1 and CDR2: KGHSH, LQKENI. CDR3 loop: CASSDRGGSYEQYF. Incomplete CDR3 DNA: TGTGCCAGCTCGGACAGGGGGGGGTCCTACGAG.

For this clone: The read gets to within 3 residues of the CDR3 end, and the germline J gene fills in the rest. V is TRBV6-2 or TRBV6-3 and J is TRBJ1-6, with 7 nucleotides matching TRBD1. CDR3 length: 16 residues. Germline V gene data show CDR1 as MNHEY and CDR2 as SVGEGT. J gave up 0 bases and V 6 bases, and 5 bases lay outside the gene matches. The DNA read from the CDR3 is TGTGCCAGCAGCCGGGACAGCAGCTCCTATAATTCACCC. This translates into CASSRDSSSYNSP. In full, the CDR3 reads CASSRDSSSYNSPLHF.

Incomplete CDR3 DNA: TGTGCCGCTCGGACAGGATCCTACGAG. This encodes CAARTGSYE. The full CDR3 protein reads CAARTGSYEQYF. V gene TRBV30 combines with J gene TRBJ2-7; 7 bases line up with TRBD1. Coverage ceases 3 residues before the CDR3 finishes, and the germline J gene fills in the end. CDR1 and CDR2 from the germline V gene are GTSNPN and SVGIG (reference sequence). V trimming: 8 bases; J trimming: 1 base; junction bases outside the gene matches: 5. There are 12 residues in the CDR3.

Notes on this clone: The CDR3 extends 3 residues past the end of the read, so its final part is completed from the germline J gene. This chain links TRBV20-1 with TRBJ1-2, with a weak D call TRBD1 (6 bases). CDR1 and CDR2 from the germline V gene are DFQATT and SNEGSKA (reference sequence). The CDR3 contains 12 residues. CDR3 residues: CSATPTGQGYTF. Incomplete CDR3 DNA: TGCAGTGCTACCCCCACAGGGCAAGGC.

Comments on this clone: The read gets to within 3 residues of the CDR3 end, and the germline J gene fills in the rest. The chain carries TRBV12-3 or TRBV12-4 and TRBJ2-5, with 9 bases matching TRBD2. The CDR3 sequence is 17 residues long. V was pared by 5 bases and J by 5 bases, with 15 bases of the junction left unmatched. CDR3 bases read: TGTGCCAGCAGTCCCTCTCTCGCGGGGGGGCTCCGGGAGACC. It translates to CASSPSLAGGLRET. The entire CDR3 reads CASSPSLAGGLRETQYF.

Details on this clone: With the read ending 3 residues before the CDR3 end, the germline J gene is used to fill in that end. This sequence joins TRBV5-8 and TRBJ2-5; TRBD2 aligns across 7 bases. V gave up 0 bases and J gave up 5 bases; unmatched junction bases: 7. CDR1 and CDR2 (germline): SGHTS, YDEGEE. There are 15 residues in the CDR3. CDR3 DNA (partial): TGTGCCAGCAGCTTGGGAGCGGGGAGCGGGGAGACC. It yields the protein CASSLGAGSGET. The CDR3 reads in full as CASSLGAGSGETQYF.

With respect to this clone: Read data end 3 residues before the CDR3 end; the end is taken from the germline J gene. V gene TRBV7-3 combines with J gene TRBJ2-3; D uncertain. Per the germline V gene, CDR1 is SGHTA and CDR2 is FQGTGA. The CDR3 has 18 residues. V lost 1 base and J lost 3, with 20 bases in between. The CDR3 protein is CASSLKGPGLGRTDTQYF. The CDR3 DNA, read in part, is TGTGCCAGCAGCTTAAAAGGGCCAGGCCTGGGCCGTACAGATACG. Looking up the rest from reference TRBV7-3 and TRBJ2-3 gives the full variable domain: GAGVSQTPSNKVTEKGKYVELRCDPISGHTALYWYRQSLGQGPEFLIYFQGTGAADDSGLPNDRFFAVRPEGSVSTLKIQRTERGDSAVYLCASSLKGPGLGRTDTQYFGPGTRLTVL.

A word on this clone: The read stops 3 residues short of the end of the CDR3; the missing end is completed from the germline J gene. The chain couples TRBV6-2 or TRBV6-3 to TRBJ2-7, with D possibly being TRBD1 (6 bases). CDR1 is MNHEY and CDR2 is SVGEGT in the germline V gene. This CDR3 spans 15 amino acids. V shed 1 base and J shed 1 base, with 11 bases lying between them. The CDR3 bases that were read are TGTGCCAGCAGTTACTTCCGGGACAATTCCTACGAG. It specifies CASSYFRDNSYE. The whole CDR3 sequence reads CASSYFRDNSYEQYF.

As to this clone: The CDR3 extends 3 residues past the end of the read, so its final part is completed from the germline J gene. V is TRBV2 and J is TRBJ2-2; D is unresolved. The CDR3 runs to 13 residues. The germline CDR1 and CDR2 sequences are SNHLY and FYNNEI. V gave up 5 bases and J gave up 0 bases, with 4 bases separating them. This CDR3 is CASSSTNTGELFF. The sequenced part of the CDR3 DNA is TGTGCCAGCAGTTCTACGAACACCGGGGAG.

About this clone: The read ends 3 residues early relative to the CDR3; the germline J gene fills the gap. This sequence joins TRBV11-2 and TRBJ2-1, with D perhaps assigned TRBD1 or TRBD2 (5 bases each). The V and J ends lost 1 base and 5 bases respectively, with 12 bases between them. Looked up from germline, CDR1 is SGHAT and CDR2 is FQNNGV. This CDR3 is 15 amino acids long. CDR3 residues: CASSLGRQGDNEQFF. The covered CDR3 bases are TGTGCCAGCAGCTTAGGAAGGCAGGGAGACAATGAG.

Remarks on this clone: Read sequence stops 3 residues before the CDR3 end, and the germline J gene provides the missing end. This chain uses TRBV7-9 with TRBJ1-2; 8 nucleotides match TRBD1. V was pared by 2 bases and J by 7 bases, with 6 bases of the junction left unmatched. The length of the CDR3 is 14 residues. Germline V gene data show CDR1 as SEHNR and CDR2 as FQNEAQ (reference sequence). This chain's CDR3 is CASSLNFGTGGYTF. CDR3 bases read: TGTGCCAGCAGCTTAAATTTCGGGACAGGTGGC. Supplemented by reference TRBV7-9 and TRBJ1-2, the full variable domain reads DTGVSQNPRHKITKRGQNVTFRCDPISEHNRLYWYRQTLGQGPEFLTYFQNEAQLEKSRLLSDRFSAERPKGSFSTLEIQRTEQGDSAMYLCASSLNFGTGGYTFGSGTRLTVV.